These 18 T cell receptor beta chains were all obtained from the same sample, sequenced in a study of T cell changes during pregnancy in multiple sclerosis. The protocol was immunoSEQ multiplex PCR, while the TCRdb copy is restricted to in-frame clones and leaves out a portion. The sample lists around 100,000 clones; about 90% were seen once. The specimen was peripheral blood, collected in the third trimester of pregnancy. Receptors originate from a female donor with multiple sclerosis, enrolled in a pregnancy study.

The gene calls are TRBV6-5 and TRBJ2-5; 7 bases map to TRBD2. Losses at the gene ends were 2 bases for V and 2 bases for J; bases not matched to a gene: 5. The CDR3 extends over 15 amino acids. The germline CDR1 and CDR2 sequences are MNHEY and SVGAGI. The CDR3 nucleotides read TGTGCCAGCAGTTACACCAGAGCGGGGCAAGAGACCCAGTACTTC. Translating gives CASSYTRAGQETQYF.

The chain combines TRBV6-1 with TRBJ1-4, with D tentatively TRBD1 (6 bases). The CDR3 runs to 12 residues. Trimming took off 5 bases at V and 13 bases at J, with 14 bases between the two ends. The germline V gene has CDR1 MNHNS and CDR2 SASEGT. The CDR3 nucleotides are TGTGCCAGCAGTCCAGAGGGGACATTACTGTTTTTT. It yields the protein CASSPEGTLLFF.

The gene calls are TRBV28 and TRBJ1-5; D may be TRBD1 (6 bases). Germline CDR1 and CDR2: MDHEN and SYDVKM. V lost 7 bases and J 9 bases, leaving 16 bases between the germline ends. The CDR3 extends over 13 amino acids. Written as DNA, the CDR3 is TGTGCCAGCAAGCGGGACACCCTCGGGCCCCAGCATTTT. This encodes CASKRDTLGPQHF. Full variable domain (rest looked up from reference TRBV28 and TRBJ1-5): DVKVTQSSRYLVKRTGEKVFLECVQDMDHENMFWYRQDPGLGLRLIYFSYDVKMKEKGDIPEGYSVSREKKERFSLILESASTNQTSMYLCASKRDTLGPQHFGDGTRLSIL.

The chain recombines TRBV2 with TRBJ1-1, with D unclear. Deletions cut 7 bases from V and 0 bases from J, with 12 bases between. There are 14 residues in the CDR3. The germline V gene encodes CDR1 SNHLY and CDR2 FYNNEI. CDR3 sequence: CASKDFLMNTEAFF. CDR3 coding DNA: TGTGCCAGCAAGGACTTTCTTATGAACACTGAAGCTTTCTTT.

This clone was seen only once. The chain has TRBV5-1 and TRBJ2-1; 8 bases are a match to TRBD2. From germline, CDR1 is SGHRS and CDR2 YFSETQ. The J segment lost 6 bases and the V segment lost 0 bases, leaving 8 bases of the junction unmatched. CDR3 size: 16 residues. The CDR3 spells CASSLAGASGFNEQFF. DNA of the CDR3: TGCGCCAGCAGCTTGGCCGGGGCTAGCGGGTTCAATGAGCAGTTCTTC.

The V gene is TRBV28, the J gene TRBJ2-5; weak D call: TRBD2 (6 bases). The CDR3 is 13 residues long. Between the trimmed V and J ends, which lost 2 bases and 5 bases, there was a span of 9 bases. Germline V gene data show CDR1 as MDHEN and CDR2 as SYDVKM. This CDR3 reads CASSLNGGETQYF. The CDR3 DNA reads TGTGCCAGCAGTTTAAATGGGGGGGAGACCCAGTACTTC.

V gene TRBV5-1 combines with J gene TRBJ2-3, with 8 bases that match TRBD2. Germline V gene sequence: CDR1 SGHRS, CDR2 YFSETQ. The ends lost 4 bases at V and 1 base at J; junction bases unmatched: 14. This CDR3 comprises 18 residues. CDR3 in amino acids: CASSRLATDVGGTDTQYF. The CDR3 nucleotides read TGCGCCAGCAGCAGACTAGCGACAGACGTCGGGGGCACAGATACGCAGTATTTT. Based on the CDR3 plus reference TRBV5-1 and TRBJ2-3, the full variable domain is KAGVTQTPRYLIKTRGQQVTLSCSPISGHRSVSWYQQTPGQGLQFLFEYFSETQRNKGNFPGRFSGRQFSNSRSEMNVSTLELGDSALYLCASSRLATDVGGTDTQYFGPGTRLTVL.

The V and J genes are TRBV14 and TRBJ2-5, with D possibly TRBD1 on 6 matching bases. V shed 0 bases and J shed 1 base, with 9 bases lying between them. The CDR3 is made up of 15 amino acids. Germline lookup yields CDR1 SGHDN and CDR2 FVKESK. The CDR3 loop reads CASSQDLDSQETQYF. CDR3 bases: TGTGCCAGCAGCCAAGACCTGGACAGCCAAGAGACCCAGTACTTC.

This clone was recorded once. The genes are TRBV5-1 and TRBJ2-1, with 10 bases fitting TRBD1. Germline V CDR1 and CDR2: SGHRS, YFSETQ. V gave up 2 bases and J gave up 4 bases; unmatched junction bases: 6. This CDR3 contains 16 residues. In nucleotides, the CDR3 is TGCGCCAGCAGCTTTCCCGGGACAGGGGCTTACAATGAGCAGTTCTTC. The encoded protein is CASSFPGTGAYNEQFF.

This chain links TRBV7-7 with TRBJ2-5; D may be TRBD1 (6 bases). With 0 bases removed from V and 3 bases from J, the gap between germline ends came to 11 bases. The CDR3 is 15 amino acids. Per germline, CDR1 SSHAT and CDR2 FNYEAQ (reference sequence). The CDR3 reads CASSLARGQKETQYF. The CDR3 DNA reads as TGTGCCAGCAGCTTAGCCAGGGGACAAAAAGAGACCCAGTACTTC.

CDR3 sequence reads: CASSIDPAGSSYEQYF. DNA for the CDR3: TGTGCCAGTAGTATTGACCCAGCGGGGAGCTCCTACGAGCAGTACTTC. The rearrangement joins TRBV19 to TRBJ2-7; 7 bases are a match to TRBD2. This CDR3 has 16 residues. The germline gives CDR1 LNHDA, CDR2 SQIVND (reference sequence). V gave up 3 bases and J gave up 0 bases; unmatched junction bases: 8.

The chain uses TRBV5-6 and TRBJ1-2; no definite D call. Germline CDR1 SGHDT, CDR2 YYEEEE. The CDR3 loop spans 12 amino acids. V gave up 2 bases and J gave up 4 bases, with 6 bases separating them. The CDR3 sequence: CASSFGSYGYTF. The DNA for the CDR3 is TGTGCCAGCAGCTTCGGGTCCTATGGCTACACCTTC.

The chain joins TRBV6-5 to TRBJ2-7, with 8 bases that match TRBD1. The V and J ends lost 5 bases and 3 bases, in that order; junction bases with no gene match: 6. Germline V gene sequence: CDR1 MNHEY, CDR2 SVGAGI. The CDR3 sequence is 14 residues long. CDR3 loop: CASSETGADYEQYF. CDR3 bases: TGTGCCAGCAGTGAGACAGGGGCGGACTACGAGCAGTACTTC.

The J gene is TRBJ2-3, the V gene TRBV6-1, with D hard to call. Trimming stripped 1 base from V and 6 bases from J, with 14 bases between. The CDR3 runs 15 residues. In germline, CDR1 is MNHNS, CDR2 SASEGT. Here the CDR3 reads CASSEGMVGSDTQYF. The DNA for the CDR3 is TGTGCCAGCAGTGAAGGGATGGTCGGGTCGGATACGCAGTATTTT.

This chain uses TRBV18 with TRBJ2-3, with no clear D. V lost 6 bases, J lost 0 bases, and 16 bases lay in between. Germline V gene sequence: CDR1 KGHSH, CDR2 LQKENI. CDR3 length: 16 residues. The CDR3 reads CASSRNPSYSTDTQYF. The CDR3, as DNA: TGTGCCAGCTCTCGCAACCCCAGTTATAGCACAGATACGCAGTATTTT.

The CDR3 region has the DNA TGTGCCAGCAGCGTAGGTTTGCAGGGAACGGGTAATGGCTACACCTTC. Translating gives CASSVGLQGTGNGYTF. This chain joins TRBV9 and TRBJ1-2, with D possibly matching TRBD1 (5 bases). The CDR3 loop spans 16 amino acids. Looked up from germline, CDR1 is SGDLS and CDR2 is YYNGEE. V was shortened by 0 bases and J by 6 bases, with 18 bases between the two germline ends.

This sequence joins TRBV2 and TRBJ2-2; no clear D. Between the trimmed V and J ends, which lost 8 bases and 3 bases, there was a span of 7 bases. The CDR3 sequence is 12 residues long. Per germline, CDR1 SNHLY and CDR2 FYNNEI. The chain's CDR3 is CASRLDTGELFF. CDR3 DNA: TGTGCCAGCCGCCTAGACACCGGGGAGCTGTTTTTT.

The chain couples TRBV10-1 to TRBJ2-1; D is unresolved. Germline loops: CDR1 WNHNN, CDR2 SYGVQD (reference sequence). V was cut by 3 bases and J by 10 bases, with 13 bases left in between. There are 13 residues in the CDR3. Here the CDR3 reads CASSDDGPGEQFF. The CDR3 DNA sequence: TGCGCCAGCAGTGACGACGGTCCCGGGGAGCAGTTCTTC.